Following are 10 T cell receptor beta chains from one sample sequenced in a study of blood T cell repertoires in COVID-19. Assay used: immunoSEQ multiplex PCR; TCRdb lists only in-frame clones, some missing. The sample shows hundreds of thousands of clones, approximately 81% of them seen only once. Source material: peripheral blood. The receptor source for this set is a woman aged 80 or over with active or convalescent COVID-19.

The rearrangement joins TRBV21-1 to TRBJ2-1; the listed D gene, TRBD2, was not tested against the DNA. TRBV21-1 is annotated as a pseudogene. The length of the CDR3 is 16 residues. CDR3 sequence: CASSKREVSSYNEQFF. CDR3 coding DNA: TGTGCCAGCAGCAAAAGAGAGGTTAGCTCCTACAATGAGCAGTTCTTC.

This clone was observed a few times. An end of the junction differs from the germline gene, which may be a read error. The same CDR3 is also encoded by other DNA sequences in this sample. V and J are TRBV5-5 and TRBJ2-3, with 7 nucleotides matching TRBD2. This CDR3 region has 15 residues. CDR1 is SGHKS, CDR2 YYEKEE, per germline (reference sequence). The CDR3 region is CASSLAGTGTDTQYF. The CDR3 DNA sequence: TGTGCCAGCAGCTTAGCGGGGACGGGCACGGATACGCAGTATTTT.

The V gene is TRBV19, the J gene TRBJ2-3; D is unresolved. The CDR3 is made up of 11 amino acids. Trimming took off 5 bases at V and 5 bases at J, with 5 bases between the two ends. Germline CDR1 and CDR2: LNHDA and SQIVND (reference sequence). The CDR3 DNA reads TGTGCCAGTAGTCACGGAGATACGCAGTATTTT. Its protein product is CASSHGDTQYF.

This sequence joins TRBV28 and TRBJ2-7; tentatively, D is TRBD2 (5 bases). Germline loops: CDR1 MDHEN, CDR2 SYDVKM. The CDR3 contains 12 residues. Trimming took off 5 bases at V and 5 bases at J, with 10 bases between the two ends. The CDR3 sequence: CASSRSGNEQYF. The CDR3 DNA is TGTGCCAGCAGTCGGTCGGGGAACGAGCAGTACTTC.

The chain has TRBV7-2 and TRBJ2-7; D is perhaps TRBD2 (7 bases). Germline V gene data show CDR1 as SGHTA and CDR2 as FQGNSA. Trimming left V 0 bases short and J 6 bases short, with 9 bases between. The CDR3 sequence is 13 residues long. For the CDR3, the DNA is TGTGCCAGCAGCTTAGCGGGGGGGCTCGAGCAGTACTTC. This codes for CASSLAGGLEQYF.

This clone was seen once. The rearrangement links TRBV7-9 to TRBJ2-7, with 7 nucleotides matching TRBD2. Unmatched junction bases numbered 5, after V lost 5 bases and J lost 7 bases. The CDR3 runs to 12 residues. Germline CDR1 is SEHNR and CDR2 is FQNEAQ (reference sequence). The CDR3 loop is CASSPDGGEQYF. In DNA, the CDR3 is TGTGCCAGCAGCCCAGACGGGGGGGAGCAGTACTTC.

The chain couples TRBV12-3 or TRBV12-4 to TRBJ1-5; D remains unclear. This CDR3 region has 12 residues. The V gene lost 3 bases and the J gene lost 6 bases, with 6 bases spanning the gap. CDR3 amino acids: CASSFLRQPQHF. The CDR3 region has the DNA TGTGCCAGCAGTTTTCTTCGTCAGCCCCAGCATTTT.

The gene calls are TRBV6-6 and TRBJ2-7; 10 bases line up with TRBD2. The length of the CDR3 is 18 residues. The ends lost 5 bases at V and 0 bases at J; junction bases unmatched: 13. Germline V gene sequence: CDR1 MNHNY, CDR2 SVGAGI (reference sequence). The CDR3 here is CASSQTSGLPTSSYEQYF. CDR3 bases: TGTGCCAGCAGTCAGACTAGCGGGCTTCCTACCAGCTCCTACGAGCAGTACTTC.

The rearrangement uses TRBV4-3 and TRBJ2-7; TRBD2 might be the D (6 bases). Germline V CDR1 and CDR2: LGHNA, YSLEER. The CDR3 is 14 residues long. Between the trimmed V and J ends, which lost 3 bases and 1 base, there was a span of 10 bases. The CDR3 loop is CASSHGGGSYEQYF. CDR3 nucleotides: TGCGCCAGCAGCCATGGGGGAGGTTCCTACGAGCAGTACTTC.

V and J are TRBV5-1 and TRBJ1-2; D is uncertain. V dropped 2 bases and J dropped 4 bases, with 6 bases sitting between them. CDR1 SGHRS and CDR2 YFSETQ come from the germline V gene. This CDR3 contains 12 residues. The CDR3 DNA sequence: TGCGCCAGCAGCTTAACAGCCTATGGCTACACCTTC. Translated, it gives CASSLTAYGYTF. The entire variable domain, with the rest obtained from reference TRBV5-1 and TRBJ1-2, is as follows: KAGVTQTPRYLIKTRGQQVTLSCSPISGHRSVSWYQQTPGQGLQFLFEYFSETQRNKGNFPGRFSGRQFSNSRSEMNVSTLELGDSALYLCASSLTAYGYTFGSGTRLTVV.